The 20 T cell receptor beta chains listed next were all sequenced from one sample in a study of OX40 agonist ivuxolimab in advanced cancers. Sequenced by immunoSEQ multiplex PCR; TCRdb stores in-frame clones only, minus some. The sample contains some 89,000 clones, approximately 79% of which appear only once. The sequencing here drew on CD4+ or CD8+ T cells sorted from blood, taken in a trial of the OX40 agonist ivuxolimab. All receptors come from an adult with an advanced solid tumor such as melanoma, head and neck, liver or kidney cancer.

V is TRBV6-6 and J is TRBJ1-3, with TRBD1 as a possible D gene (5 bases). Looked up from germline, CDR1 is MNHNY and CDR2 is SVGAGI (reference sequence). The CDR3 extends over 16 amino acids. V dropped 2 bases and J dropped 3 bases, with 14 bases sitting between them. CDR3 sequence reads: CASSYGPAGSGNTIYF. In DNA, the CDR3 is TGTGCCAGCAGTTACGGCCCGGCAGGGAGTGGAAACACCATATATTTT.

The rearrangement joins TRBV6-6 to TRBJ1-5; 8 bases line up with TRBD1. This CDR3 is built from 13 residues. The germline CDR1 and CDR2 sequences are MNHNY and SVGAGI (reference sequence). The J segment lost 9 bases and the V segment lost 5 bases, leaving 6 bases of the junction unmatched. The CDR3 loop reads CASSDRGAGPQHF. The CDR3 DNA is TGTGCCAGCAGTGACAGGGGTGCCGGGCCCCAGCATTTT.

CDR3 residues: CASRPSLSNTEAFF. The CDR3 region has the DNA TGTGCCAGCAGACCCAGCCTATCGAACACTGAAGCTTTCTTT. V and J are TRBV6-5 and TRBJ1-1; D is unclear. Per the germline V gene, CDR1 is MNHEY and CDR2 is SVGAGI. This CDR3 comprises 14 residues. V was trimmed by 6 bases and J by 1 base, leaving 12 bases between them.

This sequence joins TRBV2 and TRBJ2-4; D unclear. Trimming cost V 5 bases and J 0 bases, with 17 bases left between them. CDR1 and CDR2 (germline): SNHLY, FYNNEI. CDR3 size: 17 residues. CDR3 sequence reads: CASSPPHGPGAKNIQYF. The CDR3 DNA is TGTGCCAGCAGTCCCCCACATGGGCCAGGAGCCAAAAACATTCAGTACTTC.

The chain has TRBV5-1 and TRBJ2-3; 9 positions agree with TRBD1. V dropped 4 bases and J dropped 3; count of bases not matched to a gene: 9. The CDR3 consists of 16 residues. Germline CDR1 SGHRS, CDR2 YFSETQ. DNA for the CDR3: TGCGCCAGCAGCCTAAACCGGGACAGGGTAACAGATACGCAGTATTTT. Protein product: CASSLNRDRVTDTQYF.

The CDR3 coding sequence is TGCGCCAGCAGCCAAGCTAGGCCCGCATATAATTCACCCCTCCACTTT. It specifies CASSQARPAYNSPLHF. The V gene is TRBV4-1, the J gene TRBJ1-6; no definite D call. The CDR3 totals 16 residues. CDR1 MGHRA and CDR2 YSYEKL come from the germline V gene. The V gene lost 1 base and the J gene lost 4 bases, with 11 bases spanning the gap.

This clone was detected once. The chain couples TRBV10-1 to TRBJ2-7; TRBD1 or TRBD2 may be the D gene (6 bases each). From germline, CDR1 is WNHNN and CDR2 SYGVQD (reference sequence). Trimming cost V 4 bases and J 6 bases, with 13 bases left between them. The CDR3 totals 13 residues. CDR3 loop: CASSASGAPEQYF. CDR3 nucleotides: TGCGCCAGCAGTGCGTCGGGGGCTCCCGAGCAGTACTTC.

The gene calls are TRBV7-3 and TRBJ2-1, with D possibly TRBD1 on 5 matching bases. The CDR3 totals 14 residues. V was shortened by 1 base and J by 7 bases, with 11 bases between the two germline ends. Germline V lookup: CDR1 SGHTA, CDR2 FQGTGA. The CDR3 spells CASSLNAGINEQFF. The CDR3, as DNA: TGTGCCAGCAGCTTAAATGCAGGGATTAATGAGCAGTTCTTC. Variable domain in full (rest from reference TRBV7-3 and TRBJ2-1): GAGVSQTPSNKVTEKGKYVELRCDPISGHTALYWYRQSLGQGPEFLIYFQGTGAADDSGLPNDRFFAVRPEGSVSTLKIQRTERGDSAVYLCASSLNAGINEQFFGPGTRLTVL.

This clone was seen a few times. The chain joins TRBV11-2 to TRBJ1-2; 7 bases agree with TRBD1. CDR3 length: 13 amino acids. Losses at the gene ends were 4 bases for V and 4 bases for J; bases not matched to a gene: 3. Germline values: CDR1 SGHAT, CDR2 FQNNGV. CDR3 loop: CASSWGQRYGYTF. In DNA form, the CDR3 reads TGTGCCAGCAGCTGGGGACAGCGCTATGGCTACACCTTC. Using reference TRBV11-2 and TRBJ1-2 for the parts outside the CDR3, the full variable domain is EAGVAQSPRYKIIEKRQSVAFWCNPISGHATLYWYQQILGQGPKLLIQFQNNGVVDDSQLPKDRFSAERLKGVDSTLKIQPAKLEDSAVYLCASSWGQRYGYTFGSGTRLTVV.

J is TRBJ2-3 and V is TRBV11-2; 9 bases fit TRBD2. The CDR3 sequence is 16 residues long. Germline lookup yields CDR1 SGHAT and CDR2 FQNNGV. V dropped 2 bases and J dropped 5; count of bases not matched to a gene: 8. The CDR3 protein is CASSLTGLAAGDTQYF. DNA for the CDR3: TGTGCCAGCAGCTTAACGGGACTAGCTGCTGGAGATACGCAGTATTTT.

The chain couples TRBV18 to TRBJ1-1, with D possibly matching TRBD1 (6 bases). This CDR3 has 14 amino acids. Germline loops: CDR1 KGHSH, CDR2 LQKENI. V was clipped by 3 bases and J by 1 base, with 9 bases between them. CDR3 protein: CASSPGTSNTEAFF. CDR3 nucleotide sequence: TGTGCCAGCTCACCGGGGACATCGAACACTGAAGCTTTCTTT.

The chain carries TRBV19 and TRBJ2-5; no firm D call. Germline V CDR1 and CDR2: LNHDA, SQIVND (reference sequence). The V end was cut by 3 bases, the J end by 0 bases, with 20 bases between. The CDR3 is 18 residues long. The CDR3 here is CASSILIGLLNDQETQYF. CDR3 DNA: TGTGCCAGTAGTATTTTAATTGGCCTTTTAAACGACCAAGAGACCCAGTACTTC.

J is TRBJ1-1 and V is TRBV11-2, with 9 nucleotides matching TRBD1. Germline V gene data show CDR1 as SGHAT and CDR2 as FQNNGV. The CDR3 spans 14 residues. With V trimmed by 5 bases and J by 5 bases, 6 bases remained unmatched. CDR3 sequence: CASSTQTGGTEAFF. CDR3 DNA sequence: TGTGCCAGCAGCACCCAGACAGGGGGGACTGAAGCTTTCTTT. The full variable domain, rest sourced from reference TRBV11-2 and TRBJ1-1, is EAGVAQSPRYKIIEKRQSVAFWCNPISGHATLYWYQQILGQGPKLLIQFQNNGVVDDSQLPKDRFSAERLKGVDSTLKIQPAKLEDSAVYLCASSTQTGGTEAFFGQGTRLTVV.

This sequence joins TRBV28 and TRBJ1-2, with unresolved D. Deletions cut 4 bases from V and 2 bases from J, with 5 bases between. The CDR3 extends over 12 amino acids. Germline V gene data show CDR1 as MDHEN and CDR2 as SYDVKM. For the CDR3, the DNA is TGTGCCAGCAGTTCCTCAAACTATGGCTACACCTTC. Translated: CASSSSNYGYTF.

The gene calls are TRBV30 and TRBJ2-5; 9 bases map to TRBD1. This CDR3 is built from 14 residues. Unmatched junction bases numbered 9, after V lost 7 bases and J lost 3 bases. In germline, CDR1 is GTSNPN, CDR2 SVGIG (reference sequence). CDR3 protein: CALIGQGKKETQYF. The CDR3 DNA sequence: TGTGCCTTGATCGGACAGGGGAAGAAAGAGACCCAGTACTTC. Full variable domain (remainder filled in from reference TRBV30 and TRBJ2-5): SQTIHQWPATLVQPVGSPLSLECTVEGTSNPNLYWYRQAAGRGLQLLFYSVGIGQISSEVPQNLSASRPQDRQFILSSKKLLLSDSGFYLCALIGQGKKETQYFGPGTRLLVL.

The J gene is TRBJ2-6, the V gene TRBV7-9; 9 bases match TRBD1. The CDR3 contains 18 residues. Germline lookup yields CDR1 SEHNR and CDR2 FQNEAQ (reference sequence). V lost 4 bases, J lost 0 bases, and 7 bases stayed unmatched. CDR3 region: CASSSMTGGTSGANVLTF. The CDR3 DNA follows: TGTGCCAGCAGCTCCATGACAGGGGGGACCTCTGGGGCCAACGTCCTGACTTTC.

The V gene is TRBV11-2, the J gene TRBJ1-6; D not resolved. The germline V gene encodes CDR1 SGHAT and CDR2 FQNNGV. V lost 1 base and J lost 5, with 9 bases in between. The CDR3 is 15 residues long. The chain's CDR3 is CASSLGVINNSPLHF. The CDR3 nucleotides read TGTGCCAGCAGCTTAGGAGTCATTAATAATTCACCCCTCCACTTT.

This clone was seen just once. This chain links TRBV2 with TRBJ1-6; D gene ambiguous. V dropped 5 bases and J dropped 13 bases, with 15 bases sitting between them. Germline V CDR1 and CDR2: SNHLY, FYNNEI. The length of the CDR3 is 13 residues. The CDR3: CASSNGPLQPLHF. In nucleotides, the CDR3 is TGTGCCAGCAGTAATGGGCCCCTCCAGCCCCTCCACTTT.

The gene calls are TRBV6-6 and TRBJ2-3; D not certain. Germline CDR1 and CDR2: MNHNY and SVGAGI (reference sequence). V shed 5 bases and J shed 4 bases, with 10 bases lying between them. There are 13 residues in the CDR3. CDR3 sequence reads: CASSKHAADTQYF. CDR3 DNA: TGTGCCAGCAGTAAACATGCAGCAGATACGCAGTATTTT.

The CDR3 DNA sequence: TGTGCCAGCAGCTCGGGTGGGTTGGGTGAAAAACTGTTTTTT. It yields the protein CASSSGGLGEKLFF. This rearrangement joins TRBV7-2 to TRBJ1-4; D gene ambiguous. Trimming took off 4 bases at V and 7 bases at J, with 13 bases between the two ends. Germline-derived CDR1 and CDR2 are SGHTA and FQGNSA. The CDR3 consists of 14 residues.